This is a list of T cell receptor beta chains from one sample in a study of vaccination effects on CD4 cells after COVID-19. Libraries were prepared by immunoSEQ multiplex PCR; TCRdb keeps only in-frame clonotypes and omits some of them. This sample has around 12,000 clones, with 73% found just once. No antigen has been identified for these receptors. The sequencing used CD4+ T cells from PBMCs cultured with HCoV-NL63 spike peptides, collected after COVID-19 vaccination. Source of these receptors: a human donor who had a prior SARS-CoV-2 infection. Both conserved end residues are part of each CDR3. D genes are given only for firm matches. Clone size is not always given. Where it is, it says once, few, many or a class for expanded clones.

v_call	d_call	j_call	clone_size	cdr3_aa	cdr3_nt
TRBV5-1	.	TRBJ2-1	.	CASSLATYNEQFF	TGCGCCAGCAGCTTGGCCACGTACAATGAGCAGTTCTTC
TRBV19	TRBD2	TRBJ2-3	.	CASSVQGAGTSGTDTQYF	TGTGCCAGTAGTGTACAGGGAGCCGGGACTAGCGGCACAGATACGCAGTATTTT
TRBV6-2/TRBV6-3	.	TRBJ2-1	.	CASTPGLSALYNEQFF	TGTGCCAGCACCCCGGGACTTTCCGCTTTGTACAATGAGCAGTTCTTC
TRBV28	TRBD1	TRBJ2-7	medium-sized	CASSILPGQGTYEQYF	TGTGCCAGCAGTATTTTACCGGGACAGGGGACCTACGAGCAGTACTTC
TRBV11-3	TRBD2	TRBJ2-3	.	CASSSGLAGLTDTQYF	TGTGCCAGCAGCTCTGGACTAGCGGGGCTCACAGATACGCAGTATTTT
TRBV7-3	TRBD2	TRBJ2-5	.	CASSLGLRGETQYF	TGTGCCAGCAGCTTGGGACTACGGGGGGAGACCCAGTACTTC
TRBV19	.	TRBJ2-3	.	CASRLTEGTQYF	TGTGCCAGTAGACTGACAGAAGGTACGCAGTATTTT
TRBV5-4	.	TRBJ2-6	medium-sized	CASSLPGTGANVLTF	TGTGCCAGCAGCTTGCCAGGGACTGGGGCCAACGTCCTGACTTTC
TRBV5-6	.	TRBJ1-1	.	CASSFDRNTEAFF	TGTGCCAGCAGCTTCGACAGGAACACTGAAGCTTTCTTT
TRBV6-5	TRBD1	TRBJ2-2	once	CASYWTGGTGELFF	TGTGCCAGCTATTGGACAGGGGGCACCGGGGAGCTGTTTTTT
TRBV7-9	.	TRBJ1-2	.	CASSRIQGTYGYTF	TGTGCCAGCAGCCGAATACAGGGAACCTATGGCTACACCTTC
TRBV24-1	.	TRBJ2-3	.	CATSDQQSADTQYF	TGTGCCACCAGTGATCAGCAGAGCGCAGATACGCAGTATTTT
TRBV15	TRBD2	TRBJ2-7	.	CATSRAGGPYEQYF	TGTGCCACCAGCAGAGCGGGGGGACCCTACGAGCAGTACTTC
TRBV24-1	.	TRBJ1-5	.	CATSEARSDQPQHF	TGTGCCACCAGTGAGGCACGAAGCGATCAGCCCCAGCATTTT
TRBV11-3	.	TRBJ2-5	.	CASSWALVGETQYF	TGTGCCAGCAGCTGGGCCCTTGTTGGGGAGACCCAGTACTTC
TRBV11-2	TRBD2	TRBJ2-7	.	CASSLVSGSGSYEQYF	TGTGCCAGCAGCTTAGTTAGCGGGAGTGGCTCCTACGAGCAGTACTTC
TRBV7-2	TRBD2	TRBJ2-3	.	CASSSFSGGLTDTQYF	TGTGCCAGCAGCTCTTTTAGCGGGGGCCTCACAGATACGCAGTATTTT
TRBV5-5	.	TRBJ2-7	.	CASSSAYEQYF	TGTGCCAGCAGCTCGGCCTACGAGCAGTACTTC
TRBV5-6	.	TRBJ1-1	.	CASSLNRGVTEAFF	TGTGCCAGCAGCTTGAATAGGGGGGTCACTGAAGCTTTCTTT
TRBV4-1	TRBD1	TRBJ1-4	few	CASSQATGTANEKLFF	TGCGCCAGCAGCCAGGCGACCGGGACAGCTAATGAAAAACTGTTTTTT
TRBV3-1/TRBV3-2	.	TRBJ2-4	.	CASSRPFLGAKNIQYF	TGTGCCAGCAGCCGCCCCTTCCTTGGGGCCAAAAACATTCAGTACTTC
TRBV5-1	.	TRBJ2-5	.	CASSSNSGKETQYF	TGCGCCAGCAGCTCAAACTCCGGCAAAGAGACCCAGTACTTC
TRBV4-2	.	TRBJ2-1	.	CASSQGTADSYNEQFF	TGTGCCAGCAGCCAAGGGACGGCCGACTCCTACAATGAGCAGTTCTTC
TRBV2	.	TRBJ1-1	.	CASSFLMGDTEAFF	TGTGCCAGCAGTTTCCTCATGGGGGACACTGAAGCTTTCTTT
TRBV11-3	TRBD2	TRBJ2-1	.	CASSLAAGTSGEGEQFF	TGTGCCAGCAGCTTAGCGGCGGGGACTAGCGGGGAGGGTGAGCAGTTCTTC
TRBV9	.	TRBJ2-3	.	CASSVGRNRVSGTDTQYF	TGTGCCAGCAGCGTAGGACGGAACAGGGTCAGCGGCACAGATACGCAGTATTTT
TRBV15	.	TRBJ1-1	.	CATSRDTNTEAFF	TGTGCCACCAGCAGAGATACGAACACTGAAGCTTTCTTT
TRBV7-8	.	TRBJ2-1	.	CASSLFGRTSYNEQFF	TGTGCCAGCAGCTTATTCGGGCGGACGTCTTACAATGAGCAGTTCTTC
TRBV2	.	TRBJ1-1	.	CASRFLPGGGSRMNTEAFF	TGTGCCAGCAGGTTTCTCCCCGGGGGGGGGTCGAGAATGAACACTGAAGCTTTCTTT
TRBV7-2	.	TRBJ1-1	.	CASSVAAGIVEAFF	TGTGCCAGCAGCGTAGCGGCCGGGATTGTTGAAGCTTTCTTT
TRBV5-1	TRBD2	TRBJ2-1	.	CASSLASSGSTDEQFF	TGCGCCAGCAGCTTGGCGTCTAGCGGGAGTACCGATGAGCAGTTCTTC
TRBV9	.	TRBJ2-7	.	CASSVLGEPSYEQYF	TGTGCCAGCAGCGTATTGGGGGAACCCTCCTACGAGCAGTACTTC
TRBV6-6	.	TRBJ1-1	.	CASSYLTANTEAFF	TGTGCCAGCAGTTATTTAACAGCGAACACTGAAGCTTTCTTT
TRBV14	.	TRBJ1-2	.	CASSQQPGARDGYTF	TGTGCCAGCAGCCAACAACCGGGGGCGCGGGATGGCTACACCTTC
TRBV18	.	TRBJ2-5	.	CASSPIWQGRGETQYF	TGTGCCAGCTCACCAATTTGGCAGGGGCGCGGGGAGACCCAGTACTTC
TRBV19	TRBD1	TRBJ1-2	.	CASSISFLSRDRPNGYTF	TGTGCCAGTAGTATCTCTTTCCTATCGCGGGACAGACCTAATGGCTACACCTTC
TRBV6-5	.	TRBJ1-4	.	CASRSAGSEKLFF	TGTGCCAGCAGGTCAGCTGGTAGCGAAAAACTGTTTTTT
TRBV2	TRBD2	TRBJ2-3	once	CASSRSGGRTDTQYF	TGTGCCAGCAGTCGGAGCGGGGGCCGCACAGATACGCAGTATTTT
TRBV3-1/TRBV3-2	TRBD1	TRBJ1-2	.	CASSPIQGAGGYGYTF	TGTGCCAGCAGCCCGATACAGGGGGCGGGCGGCTATGGCTACACCTTC
TRBV24-1	.	TRBJ2-1	.	CATSDVEGRTEQFF	TGTGCCACCAGTGACGTGGAGGGCCGCACTGAGCAGTTCTTC
TRBV6-5	.	TRBJ1-5	.	CASSPQGWGNQPQHF	TGTGCCAGCAGCCCACAGGGTTGGGGCAATCAGCCCCAGCATTTT
TRBV24-1	TRBD2	TRBJ2-7	.	CATSDSGLADRNYYEQYF	TGTGCCACCAGTGATTCTGGACTAGCGGACCGGAATTACTACGAGCAGTACTTC
TRBV5-1	TRBD2	TRBJ2-1	.	CASSFEGLAGTYNEQFF	TGCGCCAGCAGCTTCGAGGGACTAGCGGGAACCTACAATGAGCAGTTCTTC
TRBV10-3	TRBD1	TRBJ1-5	.	CAISGDSDQPQHF	TGTGCCATCAGTGGGGACAGCGATCAGCCCCAGCATTTT
TRBV4-3	TRBD2	TRBJ2-1	.	CASSQDGRARMFF	TGCGCCAGCAGCCAAGATGGGAGGGCGCGGATGTTCTTC
TRBV7-9	.	TRBJ2-1	.	CASSARRGNEQFF	TGTGCCAGCAGCGCACGACGGGGCAATGAGCAGTTCTTC
TRBV7-2	.	TRBJ2-7	.	CASSLGSGYHHYEQYF	TGTGCCAGCAGCTTAGGTTCGGGATACCACCACTACGAGCAGTACTTC
TRBV2	.	TRBJ2-7	.	CASSAHGGTYEQYF	TGTGCCAGCAGTGCCCATGGGGGAACCTACGAGCAGTACTTC
TRBV7-6	.	TRBJ1-5	.	CASSLGWGDNQPQHF	TGTGCCAGCAGCCTGGGCTGGGGGGACAATCAGCCCCAGCATTTT
TRBV6-5	.	TRBJ2-2	once	CASSDYRDNTGELFF	TGTGCCAGCAGCGATTACCGGGACAACACCGGGGAGCTGTTTTTT
TRBV14	.	TRBJ2-7	.	CASSPKGSRKYF	TGTGCCAGCAGCCCCAAAGGTTCTAGGAAGTACTTC
TRBV5-1	.	TRBJ1-1	.	CASSLGPRAGGITEAFF	TGCGCCAGCAGCTTGGGACCGCGGGCCGGAGGGATCACTGAAGCTTTCTTT
TRBV6-2/TRBV6-3	.	TRBJ1-3	.	CASSYSRRGQKSGNTIYF	TGTGCCAGCAGTTACTCTCGGAGAGGACAGAAATCTGGAAACACCATATATTTT
TRBV4-2	TRBD1	TRBJ2-2	.	CASSQGQGAGELFF	TGTGCCAGCAGCCAAGGACAGGGGGCCGGGGAGCTGTTTTTT
TRBV7-9	.	TRBJ1-2	.	CASSLASPGYGYTF	TGTGCCAGCAGCTTAGCGAGTCCAGGATATGGCTACACCTTC
TRBV19	TRBD2	TRBJ2-1	.	CASSRDYLYNEQFF	TGTGCCAGTAGCCGGGACTACCTCTACAATGAGCAGTTCTTC
TRBV7-9	.	TRBJ2-7	few	CASSPGRLSPPSYEQYF	TGTGCCAGCAGCCCAGGGAGGTTGTCGCCGCCCTCCTACGAGCAGTACTTC
TRBV20-1	TRBD1	TRBJ1-1	.	CSASYQGAEAFF	TGCAGTGCTAGTTACCAGGGGGCCGAAGCTTTCTTT
TRBV24-1	TRBD1	TRBJ1-5	.	CATSDTGGWDQPQHF	TGTGCCACCAGTGATACAGGGGGCTGGGATCAGCCCCAGCATTTT
TRBV6-6	.	TRBJ1-2	.	CASSYSMGGAYGYTF	TGTGCCAGCAGTTACTCGATGGGGGGGGCCTATGGCTACACCTTC